The 25 T cell receptor beta chains listed next were all sequenced from one sample in a study of CD8 T cells in Susac syndrome. Roughly 0.45 to 1 ug RNA was reverse transcribed with random hexamers. TCRdb used MiXCR to reprocess the immunoSEQ multiplex PCR reads, holding one entry per CDR3 protein. The sample lists around 190,000 distinct CDR3 sequences, roughly 92% occurring once. Sequences were obtained from CD4+ T cells from PBMCs. Source of these receptors: a human donor in good health.

This sequence joins TRBV19 and TRBJ1-2, with D possibly TRBD1 on 5 matching bases. Germline lookup yields CDR1 LNHDA and CDR2 SQIVND (reference sequence). Trimming pared 5 bases from V and 1 base from J, leaving 14 bases between. The CDR3 extends over 15 amino acids. CDR3 sequence (DNA): TGTGCCAGTAGTCCTCTCGCCCAGGGTAACTATGGCTACACCTTC. This sequence encodes CASSPLAQGNYGYTF. Full variable domain (remainder filled in from reference TRBV19 and TRBJ1-2): DGGITQSPKYLFRKEGQNVTLSCEQNLNHDAMYWYRQDPGQGLRLIYYSQIVNDFQKGDIAEGYSVSREKKESFPLTVTSAQKNPTAFYLCASSPLAQGNYGYTFGSGTRLTVV.

V and J are TRBV7-2 and TRBJ2-7, with 9 bases aligning to TRBD1. V was clipped by 4 bases and J by 4 bases; unmatched bases: 2. CDR1 and CDR2 from the germline V gene are SGHTA and FQGNSA. This CDR3 is 13 amino acids long. The CDR3 nucleotides are TGTGCCAGCAGCTCGGACAGGGGATACGAGCAGTACTTC. It translates to CASSSDRGYEQYF.

V is TRBV6-6 and J is TRBJ2-5; 7 bases fit TRBD1. The CDR3 runs 14 residues. In germline, CDR1 is MNHNY, CDR2 SVGAGI (reference sequence). The ends lost 2 bases at V and 1 base at J; junction bases unmatched: 1. Here the CDR3 DNA reads TGTGCCAGCAGTTACGGACAGGTCCAAGAGACCCAGTACTTC. Translated: CASSYGQVQETQYF.

The genes are TRBV7-2 and TRBJ1-6, with 7 positions matching TRBD1. Germline V gene sequence: CDR1 SGHTA, CDR2 FQGNSA. The CDR3 length is 15 residues. Trimming took 1 base from V and 6 from J; bases not matched to a gene: 3. CDR3 DNA sequence: TGTGCCAGCAGCTTAGACAGGGGTCTTAATTCACCCCTCCACTTT. This codes for CASSLDRGLNSPLHF. The whole variable domain, remainder taken from reference TRBV7-2 and TRBJ1-6, is GAGVSQSPSNKVTEKGKDVELRCDPISGHTALYWYRQSLGQGLEFLIYFQGNSAPDKSGLPSDRFSAERTGGSVSTLTIQRTQQEDSAVYLCASSLDRGLNSPLHFGNGTRLTVT.

This chain connects TRBV4-2 to TRBJ2-4; D not resolved. The CDR3 loop spans 15 amino acids. The ends were cut back, 0 bases at V and 6 bases at J, with 12 bases in the middle. Germline-derived CDR1 and CDR2 are LGHNA and YNFKEQ. The CDR3 bases are TGTGCCAGCAGCCAAGATAGGATGAACGGAAACATTCAGTACTTC. The encoded protein is CASSQDRMNGNIQYF.

The chain couples TRBV4-2 to TRBJ2-7; D may be TRBD2 (6 bases). CDR3 length equals 15 residues. V lost 1 base to trimming and J lost 7 bases, with 17 bases between them. The germline V gene encodes CDR1 LGHNA and CDR2 YNFKEQ. The CDR3 sequence: CASSQVGGTLTEQYF. The CDR3 nucleotides are TGTGCCAGCAGCCAAGTCGGGGGAACCCTAACGGAGCAGTACTTC.

The gene calls are TRBV19 and TRBJ2-1; perhaps TRBD2 as D (6 bases). Germline V CDR1 and CDR2: LNHDA, SQIVND (reference sequence). The ends were cut back, 6 bases at V and 0 bases at J, with 9 bases in the middle. The CDR3 sequence is 14 residues long. The CDR3 region is CASREGPSYNEQFF. CDR3 nucleotides: TGTGCCAGTAGGGAGGGCCCCTCCTACAATGAGCAGTTCTTC.

This chain connects TRBV7-8 to TRBJ2-7; D possibly corresponds to TRBD2 (6 bases). From germline, CDR1 is SGHVS and CDR2 FQNEAQ. The ends were cut back, 0 bases at V and 3 bases at J, with 9 bases in the middle. This CDR3 comprises 14 residues. CDR3 residues: CASSLAQRVYEQYF. In nucleotides, the CDR3 is TGTGCCAGCAGCTTAGCACAGCGGGTCTACGAGCAGTACTTC. The whole variable domain, remainder taken from reference TRBV7-8 and TRBJ2-7, is GAGVSQSPRYKVAKRGQDVALRCDPISGHVSLFWYQQALGQGPEFLTYFQNEAQLDKSGLPSDRFFAERPEGSVSTLKIQRTQQEDSAVYLCASSLAQRVYEQYFGPGTRLTVT.

This chain connects TRBV5-1 to TRBJ1-2; 9 bases map to TRBD1. Trimming at V came to 6 bases and at J to 7 bases, leaving 13 bases not matched to a gene. Germline CDR1 and CDR2: SGHRS and YFSETQ. This CDR3 has 15 residues. CDR3: CASTKGQGQAVGYTF. The CDR3 DNA sequence: TGCGCCAGCACCAAGGGACAGGGACAGGCCGTTGGCTACACCTTC.

In this sample, this clonotype turned up a few times. The chain combines TRBV6-5 with TRBJ2-4; D ambiguous. Per the germline V gene, CDR1 is MNHEY and CDR2 is SVGAGI. V dropped 6 bases and J dropped 4 bases, with 4 bases sitting between them. There are 11 residues in the CDR3. CDR3 loop: CASRTKNIQYF. In nucleotides, the CDR3 is TGTGCCAGCAGGACGAAAAACATTCAGTACTTC.

The V gene is TRBV3-1, the J gene TRBJ2-3; 8 nucleotides agree with TRBD2. The V gene end was trimmed by 4 bases and the J gene end by 1 base; junction bases not matched to a gene: 4. The CDR3 covers 15 residues. Per the germline V gene, CDR1 is LGHDT and CDR2 is YNNKEL (reference sequence). CDR3 nucleotides: TGTGCCAGCAGCCTTAGGCGGGGGGGCACAGATACGCAGTATTTT. Its translation is CASSLRRGGTDTQYF.

The CDR3 spells CASSSRTRMGGADTQYF. DNA of the CDR3: TGTGCCAGCAGCTCAAGGACCCGGATGGGAGGAGCAGATACGCAGTATTTT. The rearrangement links TRBV7-6 to TRBJ2-3, with a weak D call TRBD2 (6 bases). V lost 4 bases and J 4 bases, leaving 21 bases between the germline ends. CDR3 size: 17 residues. Germline lookup yields CDR1 SGHVS and CDR2 FNYEAQ.

This chain joins TRBV7-9 and TRBJ1-6; D remains unclear. This CDR3 region has 15 residues. Germline V gene sequence: CDR1 SEHNR, CDR2 FQNEAQ (reference sequence). V was cut by 5 bases and J by 8 bases, with 16 bases left in between. The CDR3 DNA reads as TGTGCCAGCAGCCCCCTTCGGGGTAGCTATTCACCCCTCCACTTT. Its translation: CASSPLRGSYSPLHF.

The V and J genes are TRBV5-6 and TRBJ2-3; D remains unclear. The CDR3 runs 15 residues. The germline V and J ends were trimmed by 0 bases and 1 base, with 9 bases remaining between them. Germline values: CDR1 SGHDT, CDR2 YYEEEE. CDR3 in DNA: TGTGCCAGCAGCTTGGAGGGAATGGGCACAGATACGCAGTATTTT. Translation gives CASSLEGMGTDTQYF.

V is TRBV5-1 and J is TRBJ1-2; perhaps TRBD1 as D (5 bases). Trimming removed 5 bases at V and 0 bases at J, with 14 bases between. The CDR3 loop spans 15 amino acids. Germline lookup yields CDR1 SGHRS and CDR2 YFSETQ. The CDR3 protein is CASRTLGGANYGYTF. CDR3 DNA sequence: TGCGCCAGCAGGACCCTAGGAGGGGCTAACTATGGCTACACCTTC.

This chain joins TRBV7-9 and TRBJ2-7; D not certain. Per the germline V gene, CDR1 is SEHNR and CDR2 is FQNEAQ (reference sequence). V lost 3 bases and J 9 bases, leaving 15 bases between the germline ends. The CDR3 has 13 amino acids. The CDR3 reads CASSLSTVVGQYF. The CDR3 bases are TGTGCCAGCAGCTTGTCTACAGTGGTAGGGCAGTACTTC.

DNA for the CDR3: TGTGCCAGCAGCTTGGGATTGGGACGGGGATCCTACAATGAGCAGTTCTTC. Translation gives CASSLGLGRGSYNEQFF. This sequence joins TRBV7-8 and TRBJ2-1; D may be TRBD1 or TRBD2 (5 bases each). CDR3 size: 17 residues. V was pared by 3 bases and J by 1 base, with 16 bases between. The germline V gene has CDR1 SGHVS and CDR2 FQNEAQ.

This clonotype has only one observation. This chain uses TRBV5-1 with TRBJ2-3; D unresolved. Deletions cut 2 bases from V and 0 bases from J, with 13 bases between. The CDR3 runs 16 residues. Germline assignment: CDR1 SGHRS and CDR2 YFSETQ. CDR3 region: CASSFRSMGSTDTQYF. CDR3 DNA sequence: TGCGCCAGCAGCTTCAGAAGTATGGGTAGCACAGATACGCAGTATTTT.

This chain joins TRBV11-2 and TRBJ1-2; D may be TRBD1 (5 bases). The germline V gene has CDR1 SGHAT and CDR2 FQNNGV. The CDR3 contains 13 residues. V dropped 1 base and J dropped 5 bases, with 8 bases sitting between them. The CDR3 coding sequence is TGTGCCAGCAGCTTAGTGGCAGGGTATGGCTACACCTTC. Amino acids: CASSLVAGYGYTF.

The V gene is TRBV12-3 or TRBV12-4, the J gene TRBJ1-6, with 7 bases fitting TRBD1. The CDR3 spans 18 residues. The junction had 11 bases not matched to a gene; V was cut back by 6 bases and J by 0 bases. The CDR3 DNA is TGTGCCAGCAGGAAAGGACAGGCAGCCAGCTCCTATAATTCACCCCTCCACTTT. Its protein is CASRKGQAASSYNSPLHF.

The rearrangement joins TRBV12-3 or TRBV12-4 to TRBJ2-2; 7 nucleotides line up with TRBD1. The CDR3 runs 14 residues. J was trimmed by 5 bases and V by 5 bases; bases with no gene match: 5. Here the CDR3 reads CASSPGTDTGELFF. The CDR3 nucleotides read TGTGCCAGCAGTCCCGGGACAGATACCGGGGAGCTGTTTTTT.

The chain joins TRBV27 to TRBJ2-5; possibly TRBD2 for D (7 bases). CDR3 length: 16 amino acids. V was pared by 5 bases and J by 4 bases, with 20 bases between. The germline V gene encodes CDR1 MNHEY and CDR2 SMNVEV (reference sequence). In nucleotides, the CDR3 is TGTGCCAGCAGTCCCTTATCCGGGGGGCGCGGAGAGACCCAGTACTTC. This sequence encodes CASSPLSGGRGETQYF.

This clonotype has only one observation. The chain joins TRBV6-6 to TRBJ2-3; tentative D call: TRBD1 (6 bases). Germline V lookup: CDR1 MNHNY, CDR2 SVGAGI (reference sequence). V lost 0 bases and J 5 bases, leaving 12 bases between the germline ends. The CDR3 length is 15 residues. CDR3 nucleotide sequence: TGTGCCAGCAGTTACTCACAGGGCCGAGGAGATACGCAGTATTTT. Translation: CASSYSQGRGDTQYF.

The chain recombines TRBV28 with TRBJ1-2; D remains unclear. Trimming removed 5 bases at V and 5 bases at J, with 9 bases between. The germline CDR1 and CDR2 sequences are MDHEN and SYDVKM. The CDR3 length is 12 residues. The CDR3 here is CASSQPPYGYTF. DNA of the CDR3: TGTGCCAGCAGTCAACCCCCTTATGGCTACACCTTC.

This sequence joins TRBV28 and TRBJ2-3; 7 bases line up with TRBD1. Trimming cost V 7 bases and J 6 bases; bases outside gene matches: 16. The CDR3 consists of 16 residues. The germline gives CDR1 MDHEN, CDR2 SYDVKM. CDR3 sequence reads: CASTTLRDSLKDTQYF. Here the CDR3 DNA reads TGTGCCAGCACAACACTCCGGGACAGCTTGAAGGATACGCAGTATTTT.